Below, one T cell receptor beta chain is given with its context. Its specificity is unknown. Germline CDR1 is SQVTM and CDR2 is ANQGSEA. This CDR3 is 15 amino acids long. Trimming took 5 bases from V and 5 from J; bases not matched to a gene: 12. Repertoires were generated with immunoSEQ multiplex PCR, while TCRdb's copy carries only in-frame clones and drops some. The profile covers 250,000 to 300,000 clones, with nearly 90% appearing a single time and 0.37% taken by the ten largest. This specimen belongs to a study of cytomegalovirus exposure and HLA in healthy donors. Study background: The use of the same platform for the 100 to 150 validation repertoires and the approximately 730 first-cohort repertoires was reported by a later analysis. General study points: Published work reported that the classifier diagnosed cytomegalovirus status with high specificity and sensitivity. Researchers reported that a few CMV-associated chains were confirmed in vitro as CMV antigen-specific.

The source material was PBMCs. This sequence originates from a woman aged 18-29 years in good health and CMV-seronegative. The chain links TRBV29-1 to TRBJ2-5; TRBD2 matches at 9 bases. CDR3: CSVSLGTSREETQYF. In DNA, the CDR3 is TGCAGCGTTTCCCTCGGGACTAGCCGGGAGGAGACCCAGTACTTC.